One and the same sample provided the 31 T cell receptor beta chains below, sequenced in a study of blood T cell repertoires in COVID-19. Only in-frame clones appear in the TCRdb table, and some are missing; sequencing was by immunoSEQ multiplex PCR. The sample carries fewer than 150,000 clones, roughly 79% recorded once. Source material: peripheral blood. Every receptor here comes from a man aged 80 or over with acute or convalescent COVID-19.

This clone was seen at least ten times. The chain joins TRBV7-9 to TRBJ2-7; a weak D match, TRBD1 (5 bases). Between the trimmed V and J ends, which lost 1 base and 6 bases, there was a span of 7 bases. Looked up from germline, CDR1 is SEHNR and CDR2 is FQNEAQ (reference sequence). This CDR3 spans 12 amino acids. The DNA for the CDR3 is TGTGCCAGCAGCTTAGGACAGATCGAGCAGTACTTC. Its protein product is CASSLGQIEQYF.

CDR3 in DNA: TGTGCCAGCCGTAGGGGAAAGGCAGATACGCAGTATTTT. Translated, it gives CASRRGKADTQYF. The genes are TRBV6-5 and TRBJ2-3; tentative D call: TRBD1 (5 bases). Looked up from germline, CDR1 is MNHEY and CDR2 is SVGAGI. The length of the CDR3 is 13 residues. With 8 bases removed from V and 4 bases from J, the gap between germline ends came to 13 bases.

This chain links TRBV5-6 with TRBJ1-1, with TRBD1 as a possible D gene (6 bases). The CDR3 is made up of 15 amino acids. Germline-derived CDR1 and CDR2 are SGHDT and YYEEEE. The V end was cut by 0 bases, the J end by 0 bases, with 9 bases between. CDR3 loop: CASSLGAGVNTEAFF. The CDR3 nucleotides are TGTGCCAGCAGCTTGGGGGCAGGGGTGAACACTGAAGCTTTCTTT.

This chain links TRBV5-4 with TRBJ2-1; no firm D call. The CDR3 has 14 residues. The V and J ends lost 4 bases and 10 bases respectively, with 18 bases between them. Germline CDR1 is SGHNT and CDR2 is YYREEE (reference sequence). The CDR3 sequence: CASSVGLSIGEQFF. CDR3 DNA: TGTGCCAGCAGCGTGGGTCTCTCCATTGGCGAGCAGTTCTTC.

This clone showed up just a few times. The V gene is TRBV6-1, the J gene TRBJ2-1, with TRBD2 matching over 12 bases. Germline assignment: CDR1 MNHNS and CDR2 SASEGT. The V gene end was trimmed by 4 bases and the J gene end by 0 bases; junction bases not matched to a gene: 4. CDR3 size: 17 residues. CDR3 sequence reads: CASSARLAGASYNEQFF. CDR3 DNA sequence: TGTGCCAGCAGTGCCCGACTAGCGGGGGCCTCCTACAATGAGCAGTTCTTC.

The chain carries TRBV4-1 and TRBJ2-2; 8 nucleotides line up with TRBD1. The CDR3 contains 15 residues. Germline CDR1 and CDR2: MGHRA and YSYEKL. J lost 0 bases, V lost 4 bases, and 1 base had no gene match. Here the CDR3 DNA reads TGCGCCAGCAGCCGACAGGGGACGAACACCGGGGAGCTGTTTTTT. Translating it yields CASSRQGTNTGELFF.

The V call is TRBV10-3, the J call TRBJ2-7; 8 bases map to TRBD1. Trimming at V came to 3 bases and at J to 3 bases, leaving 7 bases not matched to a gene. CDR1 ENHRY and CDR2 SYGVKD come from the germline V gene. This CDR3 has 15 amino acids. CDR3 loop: CAISDPDRELYEQYF. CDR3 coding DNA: TGTGCCATCAGTGACCCGGACAGGGAACTCTACGAGCAGTACTTC.

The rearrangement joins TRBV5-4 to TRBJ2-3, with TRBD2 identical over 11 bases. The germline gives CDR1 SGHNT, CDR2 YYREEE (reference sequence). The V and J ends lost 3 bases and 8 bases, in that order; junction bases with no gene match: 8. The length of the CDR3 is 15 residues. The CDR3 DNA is TGTGCCAGCAGCTGGCACACTAGCGGGGGAGGTACGCAGTATTTT. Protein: CASSWHTSGGGTQYF.

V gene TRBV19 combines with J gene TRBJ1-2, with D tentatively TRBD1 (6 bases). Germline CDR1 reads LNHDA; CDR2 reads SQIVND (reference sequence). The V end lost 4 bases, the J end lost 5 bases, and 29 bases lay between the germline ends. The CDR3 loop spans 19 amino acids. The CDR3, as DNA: TGTGCCAGTAGTAGGGGGGGGCAGGGGATTAGTAGGTGGTTTTATGGCTACACCTTC. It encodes CASSRGGQGISRWFYGYTF.

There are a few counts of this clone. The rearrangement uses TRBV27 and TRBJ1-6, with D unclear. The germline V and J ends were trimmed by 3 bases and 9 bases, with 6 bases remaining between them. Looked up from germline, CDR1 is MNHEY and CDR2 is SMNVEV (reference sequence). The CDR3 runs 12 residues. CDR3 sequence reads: CASSLRSSPLHF. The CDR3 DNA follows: TGTGCCAGCAGTTTGAGAAGTTCACCCCTCCACTTT.

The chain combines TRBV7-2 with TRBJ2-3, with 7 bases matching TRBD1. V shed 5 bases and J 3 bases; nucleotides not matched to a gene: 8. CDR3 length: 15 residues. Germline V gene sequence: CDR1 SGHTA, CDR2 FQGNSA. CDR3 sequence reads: CASSPRTGRTDTQYF. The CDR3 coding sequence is TGTGCCAGCAGCCCCCGGACAGGAAGGACAGATACGCAGTATTTT.

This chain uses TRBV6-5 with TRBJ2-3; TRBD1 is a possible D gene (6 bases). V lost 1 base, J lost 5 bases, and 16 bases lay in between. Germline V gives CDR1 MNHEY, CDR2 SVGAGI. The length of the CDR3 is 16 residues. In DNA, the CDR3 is TGTGCCAGCAGTTACTGGGACACACGAGGTGGAGATACGCAGTATTTT. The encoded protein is CASSYWDTRGGDTQYF.

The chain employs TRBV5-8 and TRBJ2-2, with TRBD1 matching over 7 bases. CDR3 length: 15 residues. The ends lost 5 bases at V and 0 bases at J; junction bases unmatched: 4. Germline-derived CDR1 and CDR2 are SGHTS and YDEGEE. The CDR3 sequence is CASRSDRTNTGELFF. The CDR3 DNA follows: TGTGCCAGCAGATCGGACAGGACGAACACCGGGGAGCTGTTTTTT.

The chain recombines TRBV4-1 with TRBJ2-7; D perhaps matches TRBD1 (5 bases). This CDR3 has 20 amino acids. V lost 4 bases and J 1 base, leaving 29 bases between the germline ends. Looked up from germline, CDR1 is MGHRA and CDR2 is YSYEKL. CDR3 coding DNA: TGCGCCAGCAGCCCCCTATTGTACCGCATAGACAGAGGCCCTTCCTACGAGCAGTACTTC. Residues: CASSPLLYRIDRGPSYEQYF.

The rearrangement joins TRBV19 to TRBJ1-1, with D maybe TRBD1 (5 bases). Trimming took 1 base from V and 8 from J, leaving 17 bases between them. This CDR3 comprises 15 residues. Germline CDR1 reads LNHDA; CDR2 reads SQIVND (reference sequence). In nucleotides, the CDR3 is TGTGCCAGTAGTATAGCGAACAGGCCTGGGGGGGAAGCTTTCTTT. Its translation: CASSIANRPGGEAFF. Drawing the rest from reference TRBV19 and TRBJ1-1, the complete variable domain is DGGITQSPKYLFRKEGQNVTLSCEQNLNHDAMYWYRQDPGQGLRLIYYSQIVNDFQKGDIAEGYSVSREKKESFPLTVTSAQKNPTAFYLCASSIANRPGGEAFFGQGTRLTVV.

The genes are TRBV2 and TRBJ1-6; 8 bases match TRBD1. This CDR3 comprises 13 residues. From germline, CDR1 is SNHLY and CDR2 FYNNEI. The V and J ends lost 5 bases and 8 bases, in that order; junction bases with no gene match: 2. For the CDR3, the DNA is TGTGCCAGCAGTCAACAGGGGGATTCACCCCTCCACTTT. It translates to CASSQQGDSPLHF.

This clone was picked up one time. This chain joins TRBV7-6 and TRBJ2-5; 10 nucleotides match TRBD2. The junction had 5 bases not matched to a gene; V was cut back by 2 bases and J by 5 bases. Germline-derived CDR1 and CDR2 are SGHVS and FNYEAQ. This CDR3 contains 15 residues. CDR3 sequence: CASSLSSGGPETQYF. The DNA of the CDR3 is TGTGCCAGCAGCTTAAGTAGCGGGGGGCCTGAGACCCAGTACTTC.

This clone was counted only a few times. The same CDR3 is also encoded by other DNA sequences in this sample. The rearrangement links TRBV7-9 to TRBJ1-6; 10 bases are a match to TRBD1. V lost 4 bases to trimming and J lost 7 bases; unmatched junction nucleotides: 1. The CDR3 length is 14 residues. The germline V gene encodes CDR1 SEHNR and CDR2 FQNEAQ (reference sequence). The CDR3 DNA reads TGTGCCAGCAGCTCGGGACAGGGGAATTCACCCCTCCACTTT. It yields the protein CASSSGQGNSPLHF.

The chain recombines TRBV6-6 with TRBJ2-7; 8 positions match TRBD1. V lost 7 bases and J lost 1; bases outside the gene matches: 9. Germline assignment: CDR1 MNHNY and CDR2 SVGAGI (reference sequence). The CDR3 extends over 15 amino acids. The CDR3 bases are TGTGCCAGCATCCTCGGGACAGGTCCTTCCTACGAGCAGTACTTC. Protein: CASILGTGPSYEQYF.

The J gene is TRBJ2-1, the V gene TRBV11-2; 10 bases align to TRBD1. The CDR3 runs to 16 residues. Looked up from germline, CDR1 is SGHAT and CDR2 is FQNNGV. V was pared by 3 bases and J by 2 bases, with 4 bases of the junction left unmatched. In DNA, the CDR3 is TGTGCCAGCAGCTTTTGGGGGACAGGGGCCTACAATGAGCAGTTCTTC. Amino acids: CASSFWGTGAYNEQFF.

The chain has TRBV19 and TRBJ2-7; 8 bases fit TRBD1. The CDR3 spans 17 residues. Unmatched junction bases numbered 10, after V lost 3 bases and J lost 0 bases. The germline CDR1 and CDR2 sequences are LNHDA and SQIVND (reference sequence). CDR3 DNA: TGTGCCAGTAGTATCGCACTCCGGGACAGGAGCTCCTACGAGCAGTACTTC. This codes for CASSIALRDRSSYEQYF.

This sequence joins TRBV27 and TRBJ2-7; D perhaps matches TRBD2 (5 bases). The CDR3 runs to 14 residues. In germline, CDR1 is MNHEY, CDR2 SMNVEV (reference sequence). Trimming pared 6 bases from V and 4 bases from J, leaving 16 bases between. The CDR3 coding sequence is TGTGCCAGCAGACACAAGGAAGGAGGATACGAGCAGTACTTC. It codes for CASRHKEGGYEQYF.

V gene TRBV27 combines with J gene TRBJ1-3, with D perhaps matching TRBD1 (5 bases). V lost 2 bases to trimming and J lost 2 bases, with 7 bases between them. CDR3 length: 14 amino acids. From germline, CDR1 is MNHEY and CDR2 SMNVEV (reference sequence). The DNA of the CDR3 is TGTGCCAGCAGTTTAGGCAGGGCTGGAAACACCATATATTTT. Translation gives CASSLGRAGNTIYF.

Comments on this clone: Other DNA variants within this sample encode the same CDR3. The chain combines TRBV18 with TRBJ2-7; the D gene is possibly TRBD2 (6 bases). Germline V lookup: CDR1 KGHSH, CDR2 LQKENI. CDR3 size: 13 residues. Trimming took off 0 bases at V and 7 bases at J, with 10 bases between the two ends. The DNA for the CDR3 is TGTGCCAGCTCACCACCGGCAGGGAGGGAGCAGTACTTC. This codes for CASSPPAGREQYF.

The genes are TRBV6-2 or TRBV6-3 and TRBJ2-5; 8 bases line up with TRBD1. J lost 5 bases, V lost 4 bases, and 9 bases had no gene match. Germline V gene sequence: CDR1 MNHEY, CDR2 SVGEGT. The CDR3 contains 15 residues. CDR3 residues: CASSSQAGGIETQYF. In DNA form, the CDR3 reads TGTGCCAGCAGTTCCCAGGCAGGGGGCATCGAGACCCAGTACTTC.

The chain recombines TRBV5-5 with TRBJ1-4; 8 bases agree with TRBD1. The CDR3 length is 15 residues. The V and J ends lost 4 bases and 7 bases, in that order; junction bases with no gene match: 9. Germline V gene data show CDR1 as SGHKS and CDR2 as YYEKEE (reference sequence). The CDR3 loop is CASSPGQGPREKLFF. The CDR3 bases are TGTGCCAGCAGCCCCGGACAGGGCCCCCGTGAAAAACTGTTTTTT.

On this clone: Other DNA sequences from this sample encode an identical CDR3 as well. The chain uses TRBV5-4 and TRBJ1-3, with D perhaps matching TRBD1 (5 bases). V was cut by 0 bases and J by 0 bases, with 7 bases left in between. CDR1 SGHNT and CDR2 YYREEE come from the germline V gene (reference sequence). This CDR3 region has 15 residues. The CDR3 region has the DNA TGTGCCAGCAGCTTGGGGGGCAACTCTGGAAACACCATATATTTT. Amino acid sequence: CASSLGGNSGNTIYF. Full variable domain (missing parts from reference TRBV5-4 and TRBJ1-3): ETGVTQSPTHLIKTRGQQVTLRCSSQSGHNTVSWYQQALGQGPQFIFQYYREEENGRGNFPPRFSGLQFPNYSSELNVNALELDDSALYLCASSLGGNSGNTIYFGEGSWLTVV.

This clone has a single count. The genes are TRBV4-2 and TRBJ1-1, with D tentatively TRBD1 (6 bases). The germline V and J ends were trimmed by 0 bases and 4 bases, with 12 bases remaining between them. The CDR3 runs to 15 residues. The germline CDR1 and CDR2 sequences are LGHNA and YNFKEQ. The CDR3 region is CASSQEFRGATEAFF. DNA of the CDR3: TGTGCCAGCAGCCAAGAATTTCGGGGGGCCACTGAAGCTTTCTTT.

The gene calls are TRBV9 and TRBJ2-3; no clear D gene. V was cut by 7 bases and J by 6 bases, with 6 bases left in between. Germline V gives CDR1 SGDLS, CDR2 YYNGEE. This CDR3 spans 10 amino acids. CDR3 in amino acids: CASSGDTQYF. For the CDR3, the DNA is TGTGCCAGCTCCGGGGATACGCAGTATTTT.

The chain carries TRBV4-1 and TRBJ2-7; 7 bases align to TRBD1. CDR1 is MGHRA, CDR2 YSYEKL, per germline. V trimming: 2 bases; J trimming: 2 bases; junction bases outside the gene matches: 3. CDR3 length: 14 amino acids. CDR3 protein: CASSQSTGTYEQYF. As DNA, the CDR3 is TGCGCCAGCAGCCAATCGACAGGGACCTACGAGCAGTACTTC.

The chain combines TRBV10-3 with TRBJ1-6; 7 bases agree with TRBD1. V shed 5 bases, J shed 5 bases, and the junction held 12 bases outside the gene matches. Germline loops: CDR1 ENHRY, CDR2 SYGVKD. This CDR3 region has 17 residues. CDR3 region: CAISSSQGRKDNSPLHF. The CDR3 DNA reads TGTGCCATCAGTTCATCACAGGGGCGAAAGGATAATTCACCCCTCCACTTT.